These 13 T cell receptor beta chains share one sample of origin, sequenced in a study. TCRdb itself ran the 5' RACE reads through MiXCR, one entry per CDR3 protein. This table holds thousands of distinct CDR3 sequences, 70% to 85% found once. The sample comprised naive CD4+ T cells sorted from blood. Subset denoted: naive CD4+ T cells, CD4+CD45RA+CD25-. These TCRs come from a female donor with breast cancer.

This clonotype has a single count. The gene calls are TRBV18 and TRBJ1-5; D gene ambiguous. Germline V CDR1 and CDR2: KGHSH, LQKENI. This CDR3 spans 14 amino acids. Between the trimmed V and J ends, which lost 3 bases and 0 bases, there was a span of 6 bases. The CDR3 loop reads CASSPWDSNQPQHF. Here the CDR3 DNA reads TGTGCCAGCTCACCCTGGGATAGCAATCAGCCCCAGCATTTT.

This clonotype was observed a handful of times. The rearrangement links TRBV19 to TRBJ2-7; 7 positions agree with TRBD2. Germline CDR1 and CDR2: LNHDA and SQIVND (reference sequence). V gave up 3 bases and J gave up 7 bases; unmatched junction bases: 9. The CDR3 contains 14 residues. The CDR3 DNA reads TGTGCCAGTAGTATCGGTCTAGCGGACGGTGAGCAGTACTTC. Encoded protein: CASSIGLADGEQYF.

The chain joins TRBV6-1 to TRBJ2-3; D not resolved. CDR1 MNHNS and CDR2 SASEGT come from the germline V gene. The length of the CDR3 is 13 residues. With 0 bases removed from V and 7 bases from J, the gap between germline ends came to 8 bases. The CDR3 DNA reads as TGTGCCAGCAGTGAAGCGAGAAGGAATACGCAGTATTTT. Its protein is CASSEARRNTQYF.

The chain couples TRBV11-3 to TRBJ2-7; D tentatively reads TRBD1 or TRBD2 (5 bases each). This CDR3 has 12 amino acids. Germline CDR1 and CDR2: SGHNT and YENEEA. Trimming removed 5 bases from V and 12 bases from J, with 17 bases in between. The CDR3 loop is CASSPGDQSRYF. The CDR3 nucleotides read TGTGCCAGCAGCCCCGGGGACCAATCGCGGTACTTC.

The chain has TRBV4-1 and TRBJ2-1; 7 bases are a match to TRBD2. CDR3 length equals 15 residues. Germline V gene lookup returns CDR1 MGHRA and CDR2 YSYEKL. Trimming cost V 8 bases and J 0 bases; bases outside gene matches: 7. The CDR3 region is CASSSSGTSYNEQFF. The CDR3, as DNA: TGCGCCAGCTCTTCGAGCGGGACCTCCTACAATGAGCAGTTCTTC.

Comments on this clonotype: One junction end disagrees with the germline gene, perhaps due to a read error. The chain carries TRBV7-3 and TRBJ2-3, with D perhaps matching TRBD1 (6 bases). The CDR3 loop spans 14 amino acids. CDR1 and CDR2 (germline): SGHTA, FQGTGA. CDR3 DNA: TGTGCTAGCAGCTTACAGGGCGGCACAGATACGCAGTATTTT. It specifies CASSLQGGTDTQYF.

This rearrangement joins TRBV7-3 to TRBJ2-5, with no clear D. V lost 5 bases to trimming and J lost 5 bases, with 12 bases between them. The CDR3 has 13 residues. Germline lookup yields CDR1 SGHTA and CDR2 FQGTGA. CDR3 bases: TGTGCCAGCAGCATTGGCCCTAGGGAGACCCAGTACTTC. Translated: CASSIGPRETQYF.

V is TRBV5-1 and J is TRBJ2-5, with a weak D call TRBD1 (5 bases). Trimming removed 1 base at V and 3 bases at J, with 10 bases between. In germline, CDR1 is SGHRS, CDR2 YFSETQ. This CDR3 has 14 residues. The CDR3 region is CASSLYFREETQYF. Written as DNA, the CDR3 is TGCGCCAGCAGCTTGTATTTCAGGGAAGAGACCCAGTACTTC.

This clonotype has just one count. This chain uses TRBV24-1 with TRBJ1-1, with 8 bases matching TRBD1. Trimming cost V 7 bases and J 0 bases; bases outside gene matches: 3. The CDR3 sequence is 14 residues long. Germline lookup yields CDR1 KGHDR and CDR2 SFDVKD. This CDR3 reads CATRGTGLNTEAFF. In DNA, the CDR3 is TGTGCCACCAGGGGGACAGGTTTGAACACTGAAGCTTTCTTT.

The chain recombines TRBV4-2 with TRBJ2-1; TRBD2 matches at 12 bases. J gave up 5 bases and V 1 base, and 3 bases lay outside the gene matches. The CDR3 is 16 amino acids. The germline gives CDR1 LGHNA, CDR2 YNFKEQ. CDR3: CASSQGGLAGHNEQFF. CDR3 nucleotides: TGTGCCAGCAGCCAAGGGGGACTAGCGGGCCACAATGAGCAGTTCTTC.

V is TRBV12-3 or TRBV12-4 and J is TRBJ1-1; D gene unclear. The CDR3 sequence is 17 residues long. V gave up 5 bases and J gave up 2 bases, with 21 bases separating them. CDR3 in DNA: TGTGCCAGCAGTACTAGGGCGAAATTTGGTTTCAACACTGAAGCTTTCTTT. Protein: CASSTRAKFGFNTEAFF.

CDR3 nucleotides: TGTGCCAGCAGCCTGGGACAGACCTACAATGAGCAGTTCTTC. Protein: CASSLGQTYNEQFF. This chain joins TRBV7-2 and TRBJ2-1; 7 bases are a match to TRBD1. J was trimmed by 2 bases and V by 5 bases; bases with no gene match: 3. The CDR3 spans 14 residues. CDR1 and CDR2 from the germline V gene are SGHTA and FQGNSA.

V and J are TRBV6-5 and TRBJ2-7, with 7 bases lining up with TRBD1. Germline CDR1 reads MNHEY; CDR2 reads SVGAGI. This CDR3 has 15 amino acids. With 5 bases clipped from V and 3 bases from J, the junction kept 10 bases outside the gene matches. Written as DNA, the CDR3 is TGTGCCAGCAGTCCCGTACAGGGGATCATCTACGAGCAGTACTTC. Amino acid sequence: CASSPVQGIIYEQYF.